Only a few counts were recorded for the clone carrying this T cell receptor (beta chain). Its antigen is still unknown. Amplification of TCR beta CDR3 regions used RNA as the template. The TCR CDR3 was amplified in a first-round RT-PCR using the HTBI primer set. TCRdb itself ran the multiplex PCR reads through MiXCR, one entry per CDR3 protein. The sample has hundreds of thousands of distinct CDR3 sequences; 16% are singletons. This sample was taken from a study of T cells in Graves' hyperthyroidism and ophthalmopathy. Study-wide results and limits: In the blood, most expanded thyroid clonotypes above 0.001 appeared as well.

For the diagnoses, clinical symptoms, serum thyroxine and TRAb, thyroid ultrasound and orbital computed tomography were used. Trimming shortened V by 8 bases and J by 2 bases, and 7 bases separated the two germline ends. There are 11 residues in the CDR3. This TCR was sampled from a woman under 30 with Graves' hyperthyroidism. Sequenced: blood. The chain links TRBV12-3 or TRBV12-4 to TRBJ2-7, with D hard to call. CDR3 coding DNA: TGTGCCAGCCGCCAGGCCTACGAGCAGTACTTC. Translated, it gives CASRQAYEQYF.